This entry lists 2 T cell receptor beta chains sequenced from one sample in a study of blood T cell repertoires in COVID-19. Clones were sequenced by immunoSEQ multiplex PCR, and TCRdb holds only the in-frame ones, with some missing. The sample has about 170,000 clones; approximately 82% are singletons. The sequenced sample consisted of peripheral blood. These receptors were obtained from a woman in her 70s who had recovered from COVID-19.

V usage is TRBV18 and J usage is TRBJ2-1; 9 positions agree with TRBD2. Germline trimming cut 6 bases from V and 0 bases from J; bases unmatched to any gene: 6. The V gene's germline CDR1 is KGHSH and CDR2 LQKENI. This CDR3 has 16 amino acids. CDR3 in amino acids: CASSFRSGSSYNEQFF. CDR3 nucleotides: TGTGCCAGCTCGTTCCGTAGCGGGAGCTCCTACAATGAGCAGTTCTTC.

The genes are TRBV3-1 (or the pseudogene TRBV3-2) and TRBJ2-3, with D perhaps matching TRBD2 (5 bases). Trimming stripped 4 bases from V and 3 bases from J, with 11 bases between. This CDR3 has 14 amino acids. Germline V gene sequence: CDR1 LGHDT, CDR2 YNNKEL (reference sequence). The CDR3 nucleotides are TGTGCCAGCAGCCGCGGACCGGGAACAGATACGCAGTATTTT. This encodes CASSRGPGTDTQYF.